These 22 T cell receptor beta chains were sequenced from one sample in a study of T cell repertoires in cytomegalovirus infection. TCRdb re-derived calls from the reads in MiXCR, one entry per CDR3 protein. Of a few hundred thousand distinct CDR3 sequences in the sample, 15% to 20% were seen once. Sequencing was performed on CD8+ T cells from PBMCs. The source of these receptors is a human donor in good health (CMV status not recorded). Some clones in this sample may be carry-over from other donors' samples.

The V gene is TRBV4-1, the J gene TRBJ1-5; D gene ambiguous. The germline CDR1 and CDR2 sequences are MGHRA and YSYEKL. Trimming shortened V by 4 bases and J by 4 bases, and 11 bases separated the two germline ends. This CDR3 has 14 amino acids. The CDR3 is CASSPASGNQPQHF. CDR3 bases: TGCGCCAGCAGCCCCGCATCGGGAAATCAGCCCCAGCATTTT.

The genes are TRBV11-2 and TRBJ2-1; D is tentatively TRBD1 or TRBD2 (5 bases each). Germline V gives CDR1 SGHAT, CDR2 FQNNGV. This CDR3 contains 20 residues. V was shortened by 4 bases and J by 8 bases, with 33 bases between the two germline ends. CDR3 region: CASSSPIIGPTRYGADEQFF. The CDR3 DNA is TGTGCCAGCAGCTCCCCAATTATCGGACCTACCCGATACGGGGCGGATGAGCAGTTCTTC.

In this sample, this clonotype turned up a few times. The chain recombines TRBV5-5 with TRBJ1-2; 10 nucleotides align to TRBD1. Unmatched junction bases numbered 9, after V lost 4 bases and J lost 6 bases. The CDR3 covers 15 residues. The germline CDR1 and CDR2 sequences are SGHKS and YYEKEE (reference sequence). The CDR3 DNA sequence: TGTGCCAGCAGCGGGTGGGCGACAGGGGGCGATGGCTACACCTTC. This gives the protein CASSGWATGGDGYTF.

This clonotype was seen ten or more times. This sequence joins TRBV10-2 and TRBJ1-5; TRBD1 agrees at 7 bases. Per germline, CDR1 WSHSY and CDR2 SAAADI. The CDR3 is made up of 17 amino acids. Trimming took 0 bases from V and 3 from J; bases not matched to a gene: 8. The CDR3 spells CASSESSATGLNQPQHF. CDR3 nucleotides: TGCGCCAGCAGTGAGTCGAGCGCGACAGGGCTCAATCAGCCCCAGCATTTT.

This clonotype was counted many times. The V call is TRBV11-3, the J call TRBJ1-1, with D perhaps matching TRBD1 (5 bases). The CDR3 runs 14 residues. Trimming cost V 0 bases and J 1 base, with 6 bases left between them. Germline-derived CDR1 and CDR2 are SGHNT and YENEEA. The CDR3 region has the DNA TGTGCCAGCAGCTTAGACGGGGGGAACACTGAAGCTTTCTTT. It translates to CASSLDGGNTEAFF.

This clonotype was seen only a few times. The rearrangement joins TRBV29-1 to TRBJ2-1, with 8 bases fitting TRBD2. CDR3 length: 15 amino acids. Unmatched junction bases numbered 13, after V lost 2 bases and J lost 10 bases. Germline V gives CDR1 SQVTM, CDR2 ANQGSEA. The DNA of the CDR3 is TGCAGCGTTGAACCTAGCGGGTCGCGCCGGGACGAGCAGTTCTTC. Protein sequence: CSVEPSGSRRDEQFF.

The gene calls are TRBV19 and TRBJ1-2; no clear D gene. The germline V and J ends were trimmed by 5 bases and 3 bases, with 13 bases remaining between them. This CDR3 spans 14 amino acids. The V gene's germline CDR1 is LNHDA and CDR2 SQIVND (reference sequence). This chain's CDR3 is CASSDDYYYYGYTF. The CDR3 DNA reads TGTGCCAGTAGTGACGACTACTACTACTATGGCTACACCTTC.

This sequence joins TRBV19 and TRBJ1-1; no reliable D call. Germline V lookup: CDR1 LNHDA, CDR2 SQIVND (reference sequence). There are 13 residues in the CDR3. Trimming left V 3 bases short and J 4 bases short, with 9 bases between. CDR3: CASSILVSTEAFF. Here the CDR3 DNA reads TGTGCCAGTAGTATTCTGGTAAGCACTGAAGCTTTCTTT.

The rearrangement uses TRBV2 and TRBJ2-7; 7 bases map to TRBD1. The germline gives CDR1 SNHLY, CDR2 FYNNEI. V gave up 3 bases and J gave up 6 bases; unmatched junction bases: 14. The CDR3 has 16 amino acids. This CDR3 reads CASSDVKRGQLSEQYF. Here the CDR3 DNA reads TGTGCCAGCAGTGACGTAAAAAGGGGACAGTTAAGCGAGCAGTACTTC. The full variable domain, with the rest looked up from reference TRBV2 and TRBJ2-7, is EPEVTQTPSHQVTQMGQEVILRCVPISNHLYFYWYRQILGQKVEFLVSFYNNEISEKSEIFDDQFSVERPDGSNFTLKIRSTKLEDSAMYFCASSDVKRGQLSEQYFGPGTRLTVT.

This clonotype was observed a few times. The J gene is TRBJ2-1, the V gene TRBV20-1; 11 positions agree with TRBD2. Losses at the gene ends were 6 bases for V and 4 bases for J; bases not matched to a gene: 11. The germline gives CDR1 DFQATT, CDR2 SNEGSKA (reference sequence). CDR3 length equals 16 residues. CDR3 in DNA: TGCAGTGCAGGCATAGCGGGAGGGGGGCCGTACAATGAGCAGTTCTTC. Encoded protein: CSAGIAGGGPYNEQFF.

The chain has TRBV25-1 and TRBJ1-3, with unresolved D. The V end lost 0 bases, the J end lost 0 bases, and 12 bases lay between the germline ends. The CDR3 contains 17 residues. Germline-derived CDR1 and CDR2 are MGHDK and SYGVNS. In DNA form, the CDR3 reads TGTGCCAGCAGTGAATATTTCCCCAAGACCTCTGGAAACACCATATATTTT. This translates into CASSEYFPKTSGNTIYF.

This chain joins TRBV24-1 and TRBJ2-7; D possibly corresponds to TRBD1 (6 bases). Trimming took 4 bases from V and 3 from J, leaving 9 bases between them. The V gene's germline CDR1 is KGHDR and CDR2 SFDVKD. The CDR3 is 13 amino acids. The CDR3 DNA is TGTGCCACCAGTGAATCGACAGGCTACGAGCAGTACTTC. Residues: CATSESTGYEQYF.

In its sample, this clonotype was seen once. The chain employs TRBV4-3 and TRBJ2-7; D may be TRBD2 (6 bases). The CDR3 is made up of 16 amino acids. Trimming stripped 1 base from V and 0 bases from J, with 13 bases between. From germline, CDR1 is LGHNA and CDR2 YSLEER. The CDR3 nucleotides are TGCGCCAGCAGCCAAGCTTCAGGGAGGAGCTCCTACGAGCAGTACTTC. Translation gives CASSQASGRSSYEQYF.

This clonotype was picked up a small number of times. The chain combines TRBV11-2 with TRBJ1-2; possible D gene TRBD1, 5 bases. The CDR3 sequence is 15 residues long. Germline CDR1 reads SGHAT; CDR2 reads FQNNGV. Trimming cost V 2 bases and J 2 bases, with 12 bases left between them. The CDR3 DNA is TGTGCCAGCAGCTTAACGGAGGGGCTAAACTATGGCTACACCTTC. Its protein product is CASSLTEGLNYGYTF.

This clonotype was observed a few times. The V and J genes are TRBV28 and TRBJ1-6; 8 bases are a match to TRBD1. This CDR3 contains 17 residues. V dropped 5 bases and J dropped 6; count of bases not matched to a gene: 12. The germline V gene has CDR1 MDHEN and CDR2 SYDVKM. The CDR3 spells CASSGLQGDRINSPLHF. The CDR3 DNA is TGTGCCAGCAGTGGCCTACAGGGGGACCGAATTAATTCACCCCTCCACTTT.

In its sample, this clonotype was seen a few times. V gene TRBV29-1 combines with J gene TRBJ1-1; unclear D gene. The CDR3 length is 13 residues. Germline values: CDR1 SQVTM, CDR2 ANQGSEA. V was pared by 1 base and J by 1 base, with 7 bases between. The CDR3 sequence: CSVEGSENTEAFF. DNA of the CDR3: TGCAGCGTTGAAGGCTCCGAGAACACTGAAGCTTTCTTT.

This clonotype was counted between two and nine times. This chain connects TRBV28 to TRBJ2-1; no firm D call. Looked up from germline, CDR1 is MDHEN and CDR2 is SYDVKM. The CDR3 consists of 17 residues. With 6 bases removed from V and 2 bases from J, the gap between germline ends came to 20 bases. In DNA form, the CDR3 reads TGTGCCAGCAGAGACTCGGACGGAAGATTCACCTACAATGAGCAGTTCTTC. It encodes CASRDSDGRFTYNEQFF.

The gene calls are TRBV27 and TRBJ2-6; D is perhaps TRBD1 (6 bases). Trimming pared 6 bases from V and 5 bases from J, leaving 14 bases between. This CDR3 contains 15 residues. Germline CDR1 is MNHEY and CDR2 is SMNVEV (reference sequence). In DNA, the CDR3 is TGTGCCAGCAGGAACGTGGGGGACAGGGCCAACGTCCTGACTTTC. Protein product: CASRNVGDRANVLTF.

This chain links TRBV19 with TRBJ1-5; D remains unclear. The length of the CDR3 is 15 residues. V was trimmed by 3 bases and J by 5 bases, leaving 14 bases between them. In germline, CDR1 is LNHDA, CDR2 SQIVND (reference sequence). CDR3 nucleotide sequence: TGTGCCAGTAGTATCCTAGGTCGATCGGATCAGCCCCAGCATTTT. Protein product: CASSILGRSDQPQHF.

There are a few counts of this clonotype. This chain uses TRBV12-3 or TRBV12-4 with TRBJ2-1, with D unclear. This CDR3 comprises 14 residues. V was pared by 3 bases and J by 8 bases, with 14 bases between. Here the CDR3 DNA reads TGTGCCAGCAGTTTCGTGGGGTCAGGCTATGAGCAGTTCTTC. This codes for CASSFVGSGYEQFF.

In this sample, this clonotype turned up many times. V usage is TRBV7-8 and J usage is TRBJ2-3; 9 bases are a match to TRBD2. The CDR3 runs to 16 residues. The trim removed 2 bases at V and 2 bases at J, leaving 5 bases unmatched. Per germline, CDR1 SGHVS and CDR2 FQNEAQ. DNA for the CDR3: TGTGCCAGCAGCTTACCTAGCGGGGAGCTCACAGATACGCAGTATTTT. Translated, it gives CASSLPSGELTDTQYF.

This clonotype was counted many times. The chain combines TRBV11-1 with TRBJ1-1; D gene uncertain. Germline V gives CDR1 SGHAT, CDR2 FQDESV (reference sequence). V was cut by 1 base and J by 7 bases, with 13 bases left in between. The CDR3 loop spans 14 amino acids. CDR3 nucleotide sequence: TGTGCCAGCAGCTTAGGAAGTGCGCCGATTGAAGCTTTCTTT. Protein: CASSLGSAPIEAFF.